This entry features one T cell receptor beta chain sequence. The antigen remains unidentified. The PCR made use of 60 Vbeta and 13 Jbeta primers. Data came from immunoSEQ multiplex PCR; TCRdb stores just in-frame clones and leaves some out. This table holds around 200,000 clones, around four fifths found once. V lost 1 base and J lost 6, with 19 bases in between. CDR1 and CDR2 (germline): SEHNR, FQNEAQ (reference sequence). The CDR3 runs to 16 residues. This record belongs to a study of cytomegalovirus exposure and HLA in healthy donors. Study results and limitations: Presence/absence analyses assumed roughly uniform sequencing depth across donors, which may not hold. Rarity marked most TCR sequences, yet some public TCRs occurred in many donors. A missense DCLRE1C variant was associated with V- and J-gene trimming of TCR beta chains in a later analysis, and an independent cohort replicated the association.

This sequence originates from a woman between 50 and 59 years old in good health and CMV-seropositive. The V gene is TRBV7-9, the J gene TRBJ2-7; D gene ambiguous. Sequences were obtained from PBMCs. The CDR3 loop reads CASSLGGSLFPLEQYF. CDR3 DNA sequence: TGTGCCAGCAGCTTAGGAGGCAGTCTATTTCCCCTCGAGCAGTACTTC. The complete variable domain, with remaining parts taken from reference TRBV7-9 and TRBJ2-7, reads DTGVSQNPRHKITKRGQNVTFRCDPISEHNRLYWYRQTLGQGPEFLTYFQNEAQLEKSRLLSDRFSAERPKGSFSTLEIQRTEQGDSAMYLCASSLGGSLFPLEQYFGPGTRLTVT.